This T cell receptor (beta chain) comes out of a study of blood T cell repertoires in COVID-19. Study-wide background: There were acute and convalescent COVID-19 samples, and they came from the United States, Italy and Spain.

The cohort comprised adults aged about 18 to 100 years residing in approximately 25 US areas. Cohort allocation depended upon clinical history that participants reported. Original processing methods: Amplification of reference gene primers provided the estimated nucleated cell counts. The method was immunoSEQ multiplex PCR; TCRdb's version includes in-frame clones alone and lacks a portion of them. The V and J calls and the clone size are those of that table, but D and trimming were determined from the DNA. The sample includes 350,000 to 450,000 clones, under 90% of them seen just once. Trimming removed 0 bases at V and 8 bases at J, with 13 bases between. Germline V gene lookup returns CDR1 LGHNA and CDR2 YNFKEQ. This CDR3 has 15 amino acids.

This rearrangement joins TRBV4-2 to TRBJ1-4; tentatively, D is TRBD1 (6 bases). This clonotype was obtained from a woman aged 30 to 39 who had recovered from COVID-19. Sequencing input: PBMCs or T cells enriched from blood (not recorded which). The CDR3 DNA sequence: TGTGCCAGCAGCCAAGATAGGGCAGGGGAGGAAAAACTGTTTTTT. Encoded protein: CASSQDRAGEEKLFF.